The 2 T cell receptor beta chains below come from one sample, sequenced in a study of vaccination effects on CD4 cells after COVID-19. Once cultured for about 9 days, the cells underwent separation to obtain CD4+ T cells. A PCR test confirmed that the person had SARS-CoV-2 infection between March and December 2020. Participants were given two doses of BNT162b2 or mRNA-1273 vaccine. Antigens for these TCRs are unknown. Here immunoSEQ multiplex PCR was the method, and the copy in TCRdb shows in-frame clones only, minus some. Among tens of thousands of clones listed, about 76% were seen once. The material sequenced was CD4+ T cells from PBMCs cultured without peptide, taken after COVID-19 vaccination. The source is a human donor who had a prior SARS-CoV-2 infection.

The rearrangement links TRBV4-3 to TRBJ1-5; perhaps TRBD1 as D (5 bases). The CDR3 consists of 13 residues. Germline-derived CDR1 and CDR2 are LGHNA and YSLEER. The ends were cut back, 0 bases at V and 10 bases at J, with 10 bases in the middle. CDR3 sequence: CASSQELRGPQHF. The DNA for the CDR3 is TGCGCCAGCAGCCAAGAATTGCGGGGCCCCCAGCATTTT.

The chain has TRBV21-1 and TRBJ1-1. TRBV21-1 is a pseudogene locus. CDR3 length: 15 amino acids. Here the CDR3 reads CASRGGGGLNTEAFF. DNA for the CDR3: TGTGCCAGCCGGGGAGGGGGTGGGTTGAACACTGAAGCTTTCTTT.